The 17 T cell receptor beta chains presented below share a single source sample, sequenced in a study of Ad26.COV2.S vaccination and SARS-CoV-2 variants. The table came from immunoSEQ multiplex PCR; TCRdb's copy has only in-frame clones and leaves some out. Among about 460,000 clones listed, nearly 90% were seen once. The treatment was: 15 to 20 received Ad26.COV2.S at low or high dose, single or two shots; several received placebo; per-sample allocation not given. Day 63 after the first vaccine or placebo injection was the time point for sampling. The sequenced sample was peripheral blood, obtained in a trial of Ad26.COV2.S vaccine versus placebo. These receptors came from a person aged 18 to 65 who received the Ad26.COV2.S COVID-19 vaccine or a placebo.

This clone was detected once. The chain has TRBV7-8 and TRBJ1-2, with D hard to call. CDR3 length: 16 residues. The germline V and J ends were trimmed by 4 bases and 5 bases, with 20 bases remaining between them. The germline V gene encodes CDR1 SGHVS and CDR2 FQNEAQ. CDR3 residues: CASSSTDTGSPYGYTF. CDR3 coding DNA: TGTGCCAGCAGCTCCACGGATACGGGGTCTCCGTATGGCTACACCTTC.

The rearrangement uses TRBV28 and TRBJ2-1, with 7 bases that match TRBD2. Trimming took 3 bases from V and 5 from J; bases not matched to a gene: 10. Germline lookup yields CDR1 MDHEN and CDR2 SYDVKM. The CDR3 loop spans 16 amino acids. DNA of the CDR3: TGTGCCAGCAGTTTGTGGCGGGAGTGGAGGAACAATGAGCAGTTCTTC. Translating it yields CASSLWREWRNNEQFF.

The gene calls are TRBV28 and TRBJ1-6, with 7 bases matching TRBD1. Germline-derived CDR1 and CDR2 are MDHEN and SYDVKM. V gave up 1 base and J gave up 7 bases; unmatched junction bases: 4. The CDR3 extends over 15 amino acids. For the CDR3, the DNA is TGTGCCAGCAGTTTATATGACAGGGACAATTCACCCCTCCACTTT. Translated: CASSLYDRDNSPLHF.

This chain links TRBV28 with TRBJ2-7, with 7 bases fitting TRBD1. J gave up 5 bases and V 2 bases, and 9 bases lay outside the gene matches. This CDR3 contains 15 residues. Germline V gene sequence: CDR1 MDHEN, CDR2 SYDVKM. The CDR3 region is CASSLPSTGFHEQYF. CDR3 nucleotides: TGTGCCAGCAGTTTACCCTCGACAGGGTTCCACGAGCAGTACTTC.

The chain carries TRBV5-4 and TRBJ2-2, with a possible D match to TRBD2 (6 bases). In germline, CDR1 is SGHNT, CDR2 YYREEE (reference sequence). This CDR3 is 13 amino acids long. The V end lost 0 bases, the J end lost 6 bases, and 6 bases lay between the germline ends. CDR3 sequence (DNA): TGTGCCAGCAGCTTGGGGGGGGCCGGGGAGCTGTTTTTT. Its protein is CASSLGGAGELFF.

J is TRBJ1-6 and V is TRBV27; D call uncertain. CDR1 MNHEY and CDR2 SMNVEV come from the germline V gene (reference sequence). The CDR3 spans 18 residues. Trimming took off 5 bases at V and 4 bases at J, with 21 bases between the two ends. This chain's CDR3 is CASSPTPSRVGYNSPLHF. The CDR3 nucleotides read TGTGCCAGCAGTCCTACCCCCTCAAGGGTCGGGTATAATTCACCCCTCCACTTT.

The CDR3 here is CASSLGLDRGEQYF. CDR3 nucleotide sequence: TGTGCCAGCAGCTTAGGTCTCGACAGGGGCGAGCAGTACTTC. The V gene is TRBV11-1, the J gene TRBJ2-7; 8 nucleotides match TRBD1. The germline gives CDR1 SGHAT, CDR2 FQDESV (reference sequence). CDR3 length: 14 amino acids. V trimming: 1 base; J trimming: 6 bases; junction bases outside the gene matches: 5. Together with reference TRBV11-1 and TRBJ2-7, the CDR3 gives the full variable domain: EAEVAQSPRYKITEKSQAVAFWCDPISGHATLYWYRQILGQGPELLVQFQDESVVDDSQLPKDRFSAERLKGVDSTLKIQPAELGDSAMYLCASSLGLDRGEQYFGPGTRLTVT.

The chain combines TRBV7-2 with TRBJ1-2; 7 positions agree with TRBD1. Trimming removed 4 bases from V and 4 bases from J; junction bases left unmatched: 3. This CDR3 comprises 13 residues. CDR1 is SGHTA, CDR2 FQGNSA, per germline. The CDR3 bases are TGTGCCAGCAGCTCTAGACAGGGCTATGGCTACACCTTC. This codes for CASSSRQGYGYTF. Looking up the rest from reference TRBV7-2 and TRBJ1-2 gives the full variable domain: GAGVSQSPSNKVTEKGKDVELRCDPISGHTALYWYRQSLGQGLEFLIYFQGNSAPDKSGLPSDRFSAERTGGSVSTLTIQRTQQEDSAVYLCASSSRQGYGYTFGSGTRLTVV.

The V gene is TRBV27, the J gene TRBJ1-6, with D tentatively TRBD1 (5 bases). The CDR3 totals 17 residues. Per the germline V gene, CDR1 is MNHEY and CDR2 is SMNVEV (reference sequence). Trimming cost V 6 bases and J 0 bases, with 15 bases left between them. CDR3 sequence: CASRPLRGSSYNSPLHF. CDR3 in DNA: TGTGCCAGCAGGCCCCTTCGGGGCAGCTCCTATAATTCACCCCTCCACTTT.

The rearrangement links TRBV11-2 to TRBJ2-7, with unresolved D. The ends were cut back, 6 bases at V and 4 bases at J, with 13 bases in the middle. Per germline, CDR1 SGHAT and CDR2 FQNNGV. CDR3 size: 13 residues. The CDR3 reads CASRRTTAYEQYF. Written as DNA, the CDR3 is TGTGCCAGCAGGAGGACCACCGCTTACGAGCAGTACTTC.

This chain links TRBV30 with TRBJ1-1, with a tentative D call TRBD1 (5 bases). CDR3 length: 12 residues. Germline lookup yields CDR1 GTSNPN and CDR2 SVGIG (reference sequence). With 0 bases removed from V and 8 bases from J, the gap between germline ends came to 10 bases. CDR3 loop: CAWSVLTAEAFF. The CDR3 nucleotides are TGTGCCTGGAGTGTACTGACAGCGGAAGCTTTCTTT.

The rearrangement uses TRBV7-3 and TRBJ2-1, with 10 bases lining up with TRBD2. The CDR3 is made up of 15 amino acids. Germline CDR1 reads SGHTA; CDR2 reads FQGTGA. V was clipped by 5 bases and J by 6 bases; unmatched bases: 7. The CDR3 nucleotides read TGTGCCAGCAGCCCGGTAGCGGGGGGTCTCAATGAGCAGTTCTTC. This gives the protein CASSPVAGGLNEQFF.

This chain links TRBV6-5 with TRBJ2-5, with D uncertain. CDR1 and CDR2 from the germline V gene are MNHEY and SVGAGI. Trimming removed 6 bases at V and 5 bases at J, with 16 bases between. The CDR3 is 14 amino acids. DNA for the CDR3: TGTGCCAGCAGCCGGACCAGGTTTAGTGAGACCCAGTACTTC. As protein: CASSRTRFSETQYF.

In DNA, the CDR3 is TGTGCCAGCAGCCCACCAACTATAGAAGAGACCCAGTACTTC. This gives the protein CASSPPTIEETQYF. J is TRBJ2-5 and V is TRBV7-9, with no clear D. The CDR3 has 14 amino acids. Germline CDR1 SEHNR, CDR2 FQNEAQ (reference sequence). Between the trimmed V and J ends, which lost 5 bases and 3 bases, there was a span of 13 bases.

J is TRBJ2-7 and V is TRBV4-3; 9 bases agree with TRBD2. J lost 4 bases, V lost 0 bases, and 13 bases had no gene match. There are 18 residues in the CDR3. Per germline, CDR1 LGHNA and CDR2 YSLEER. The chain's CDR3 is CASSQEVIWLAGTYEQYF. The CDR3 DNA sequence: TGCGCCAGCAGCCAAGAAGTCATCTGGCTAGCGGGGACGTACGAGCAGTACTTC.

The V and J genes are TRBV6-5 and TRBJ2-7; 8 nucleotides align to TRBD1. The CDR3 sequence is 12 residues long. Germline-derived CDR1 and CDR2 are MNHEY and SVGAGI. J lost 2 bases, V lost 8 bases, and 2 bases had no gene match. The CDR3 nucleotides read TGTGCCAGCCGACAGGGGCCCTACGAGCAGTACTTC. It yields the protein CASRQGPYEQYF.

V gene TRBV3-1 (or the pseudogene TRBV3-2) combines with J gene TRBJ2-5; 7 nucleotides align to TRBD1. The germline gives CDR1 LGHDT, CDR2 YNNKEL (reference sequence). This CDR3 has 14 residues. Trimming at V came to 0 bases and at J to 14 bases, leaving 12 bases not matched to a gene. The CDR3 region is CASSQDLTDRAEYF. The DNA of the CDR3 is TGTGCCAGCAGCCAAGACCTAACCGACAGGGCCGAATACTTC.